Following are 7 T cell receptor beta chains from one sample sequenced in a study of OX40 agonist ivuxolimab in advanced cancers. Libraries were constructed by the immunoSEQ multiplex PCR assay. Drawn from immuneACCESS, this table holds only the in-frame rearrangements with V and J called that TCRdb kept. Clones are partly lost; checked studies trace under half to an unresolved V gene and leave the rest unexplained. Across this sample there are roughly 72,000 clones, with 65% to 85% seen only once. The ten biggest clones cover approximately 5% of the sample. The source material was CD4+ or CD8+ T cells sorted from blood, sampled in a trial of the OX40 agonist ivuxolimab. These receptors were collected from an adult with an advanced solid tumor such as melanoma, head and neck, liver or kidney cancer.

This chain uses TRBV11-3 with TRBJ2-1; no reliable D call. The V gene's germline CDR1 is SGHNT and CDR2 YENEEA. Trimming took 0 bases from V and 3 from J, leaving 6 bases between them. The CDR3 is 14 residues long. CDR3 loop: CASSLDRIYNEQFF. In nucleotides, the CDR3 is TGTGCCAGCAGCTTAGACAGGATCTACAATGAGCAGTTCTTC.

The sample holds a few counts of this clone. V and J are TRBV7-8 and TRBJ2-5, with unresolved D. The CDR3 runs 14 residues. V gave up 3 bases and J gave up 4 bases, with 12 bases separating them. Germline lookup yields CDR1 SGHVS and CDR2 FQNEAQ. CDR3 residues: CASSFNLQRETQYF. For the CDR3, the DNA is TGTGCCAGCAGCTTTAATTTACAGAGAGAGACCCAGTACTTC.

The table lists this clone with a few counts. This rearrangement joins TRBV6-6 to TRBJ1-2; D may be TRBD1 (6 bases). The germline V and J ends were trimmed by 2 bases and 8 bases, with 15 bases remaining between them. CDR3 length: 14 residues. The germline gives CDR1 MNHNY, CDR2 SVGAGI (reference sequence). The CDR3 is CASSYPDSPRGYTF. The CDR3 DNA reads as TGTGCCAGCAGTTACCCGGACAGCCCGAGGGGCTACACCTTC.

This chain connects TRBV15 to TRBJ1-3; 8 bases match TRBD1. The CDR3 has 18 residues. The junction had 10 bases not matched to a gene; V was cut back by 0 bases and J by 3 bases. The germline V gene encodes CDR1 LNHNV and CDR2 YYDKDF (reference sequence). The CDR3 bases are TGTGCCACCAGCAGAGAACTACTTGACAGGGGTTTTGGAAACACCATATATTTT. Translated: CATSRELLDRGFGNTIYF.

The CDR3 sequence is CASRPKGTEAFF. The CDR3 nucleotides read TGTGCCAGCAGACCAAAAGGGACTGAAGCTTTCTTT. This chain links TRBV2 with TRBJ1-1; D is undetermined. Germline assignment: CDR1 SNHLY and CDR2 FYNNEI. This CDR3 has 12 amino acids. The germline V and J ends were trimmed by 6 bases and 5 bases, with 10 bases remaining between them.

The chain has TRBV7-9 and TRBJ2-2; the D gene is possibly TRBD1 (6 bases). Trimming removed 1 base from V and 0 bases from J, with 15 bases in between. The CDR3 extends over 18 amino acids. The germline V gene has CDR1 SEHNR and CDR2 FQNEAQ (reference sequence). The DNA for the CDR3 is TGTGCCAGCAGCTTAGGTATTTGGGGGCCGACGAACACCGGGGAGCTGTTTTTT. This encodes CASSLGIWGPTNTGELFF.

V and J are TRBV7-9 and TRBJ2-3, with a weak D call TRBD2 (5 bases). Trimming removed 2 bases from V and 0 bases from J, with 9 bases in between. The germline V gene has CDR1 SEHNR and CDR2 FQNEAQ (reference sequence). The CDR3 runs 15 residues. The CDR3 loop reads CASSLRGSSTDTQYF. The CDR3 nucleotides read TGTGCCAGCAGCTTACGGGGATCCAGCACAGATACGCAGTATTTT.